These 3 T cell receptor beta chains originate from one sample sequenced in a study of blood T cell repertoires in COVID-19. Some clones are missing from TCRdb's copy, which holds only in-frame ones; the method was immunoSEQ multiplex PCR. The sample holds 160,000 or so clones, 90% seen once. Sample: peripheral blood. Receptor source: a man aged 55 to 70 with active or convalescent COVID-19.

The chain couples TRBV2 to TRBJ1-3; D is unclear. V lost 3 bases and J 7 bases, leaving 13 bases between the germline ends. The CDR3 has 14 amino acids. Germline V gives CDR1 SNHLY, CDR2 FYNNEI. For the CDR3, the DNA is TGTGCCAGCAGTGAGGAGTATGGGGAGAACACCATATATTTT. It encodes CASSEEYGENTIYF.

The chain combines TRBV7-9 with TRBJ1-5; D remains unclear. V lost 3 bases, J lost 8 bases, and 11 bases lay in between. Germline V gene data show CDR1 as SEHNR and CDR2 as FQNEAQ (reference sequence). This CDR3 has 13 amino acids. Here the CDR3 DNA reads TGTGCCAGCAGCTTCGAACGGGATGAGCCCCAGCATTTT. Translation gives CASSFERDEPQHF. Using reference TRBV7-9 and TRBJ1-5 for the parts outside the CDR3, the full variable domain is DTGVSQNPRHKITKRGQNVTFRCDPISEHNRLYWYRQTLGQGPEFLTYFQNEAQLEKSRLLSDRFSAERPKGSFSTLEIQRTEQGDSAMYLCASSFERDEPQHFGDGTRLSIL.

The gene calls are TRBV7-9 and TRBJ1-1; TRBD1 is a possible D gene (5 bases). The CDR3 spans 13 residues. CDR1 is SEHNR and CDR2 is FQNEAQ in the germline V gene (reference sequence). The ends were cut back, 1 base at V and 11 bases at J, with 14 bases in the middle. The CDR3 DNA reads as TGTGCCAGCAGCTTAGAGGGGCAGGGTGAGGCTTTCTTT. Translated: CASSLEGQGEAFF.